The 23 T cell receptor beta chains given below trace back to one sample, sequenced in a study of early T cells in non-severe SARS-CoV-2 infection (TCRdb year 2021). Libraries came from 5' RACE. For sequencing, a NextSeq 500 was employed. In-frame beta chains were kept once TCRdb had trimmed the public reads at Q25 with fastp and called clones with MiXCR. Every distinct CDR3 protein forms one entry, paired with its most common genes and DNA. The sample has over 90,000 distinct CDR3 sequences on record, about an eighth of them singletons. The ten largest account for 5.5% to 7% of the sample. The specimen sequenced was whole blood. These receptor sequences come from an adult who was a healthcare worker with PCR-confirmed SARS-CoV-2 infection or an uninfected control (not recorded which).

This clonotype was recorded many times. The DNA of the CDR3 is TGTGCCAGCACAGAAGGACTAAAATACAATGAGCAGTTCTTC. Its translation is CASTEGLKYNEQFF. V usage is TRBV28 and J usage is TRBJ2-1, with D maybe TRBD2 (6 bases). This CDR3 has 14 residues. CDR1 and CDR2 (germline): MDHEN, SYDVKM. The germline V and J ends were trimmed by 7 bases and 4 bases, with 14 bases remaining between them.

The CDR3 nucleotides are TGTGCCAGTAGTATTGGGGGGAACTGGGCGACTGAAGCTTTCTTT. Protein: CASSIGGNWATEAFF. The chain combines TRBV19 with TRBJ1-1, with a weak D call TRBD1 (5 bases). This CDR3 has 15 residues. Germline V gene data show CDR1 as LNHDA and CDR2 as SQIVND (reference sequence). V lost 3 bases, J lost 5 bases, and 16 bases lay in between.

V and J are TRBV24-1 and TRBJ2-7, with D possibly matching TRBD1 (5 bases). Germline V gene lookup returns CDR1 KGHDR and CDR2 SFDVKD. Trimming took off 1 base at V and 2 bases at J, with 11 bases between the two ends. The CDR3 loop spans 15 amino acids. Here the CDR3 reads CATSDFGRVAYEQYF. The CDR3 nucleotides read TGTGCCACCAGTGATTTCGGCAGGGTCGCCTACGAGCAGTACTTC.

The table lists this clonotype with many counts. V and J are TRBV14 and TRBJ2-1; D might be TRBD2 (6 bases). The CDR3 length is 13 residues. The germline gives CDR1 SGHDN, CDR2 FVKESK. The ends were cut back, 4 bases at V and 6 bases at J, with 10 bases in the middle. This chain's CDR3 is CASSPRDLNEQFF. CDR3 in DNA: TGTGCCAGCAGCCCGCGGGATCTCAATGAGCAGTTCTTC.

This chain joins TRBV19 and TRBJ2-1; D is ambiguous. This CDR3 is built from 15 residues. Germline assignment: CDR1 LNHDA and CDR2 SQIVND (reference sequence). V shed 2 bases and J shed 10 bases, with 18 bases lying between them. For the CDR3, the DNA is TGTGCCAGTAGTATAACCGGGCGGCAGTCCTCCGAGCAGTTCTTC. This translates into CASSITGRQSSEQFF.

The chain's CDR3 is CSVEGAYGTGDGVEQYF. The CDR3 coding sequence is TGCAGCGTTGAAGGGGCTTATGGGACAGGGGATGGGGTCGAGCAGTACTTC. This sequence joins TRBV29-1 and TRBJ2-7, with 10 bases fitting TRBD1. The germline CDR1 and CDR2 sequences are SQVTM and ANQGSEA. J lost 6 bases, V lost 1 base, and 15 bases had no gene match. This CDR3 comprises 17 residues.

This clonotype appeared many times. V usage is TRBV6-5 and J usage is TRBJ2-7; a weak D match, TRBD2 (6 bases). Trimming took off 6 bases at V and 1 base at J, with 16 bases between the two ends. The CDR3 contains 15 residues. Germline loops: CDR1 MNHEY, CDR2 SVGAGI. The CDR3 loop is CASRFGGANSYEQYF. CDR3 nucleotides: TGTGCCAGCAGGTTTGGAGGGGCCAATTCCTACGAGCAGTACTTC.

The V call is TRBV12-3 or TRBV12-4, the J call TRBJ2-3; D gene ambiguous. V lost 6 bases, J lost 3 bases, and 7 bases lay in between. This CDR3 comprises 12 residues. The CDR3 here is CASRHSTDTQYF. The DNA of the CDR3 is TGTGCCAGCAGGCACTCGACAGATACGCAGTATTTT.

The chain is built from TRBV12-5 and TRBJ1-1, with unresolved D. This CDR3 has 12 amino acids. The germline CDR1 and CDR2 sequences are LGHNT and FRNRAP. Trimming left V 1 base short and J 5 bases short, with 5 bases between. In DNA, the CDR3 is TGTGCTAGTGGTTTGGGGGGAACTGAAGCTTTCTTT. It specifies CASGLGGTEAFF. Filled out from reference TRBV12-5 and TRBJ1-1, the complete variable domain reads DARVTQTPRHKVTEMGQEVTMRCQPILGHNTVFWYRQTMMQGLELLAYFRNRAPLDDSGMPKDRFSAEMPDATLATLKIQPSEPRDSAVYFCASGLGGTEAFFGQGTRLTVV.

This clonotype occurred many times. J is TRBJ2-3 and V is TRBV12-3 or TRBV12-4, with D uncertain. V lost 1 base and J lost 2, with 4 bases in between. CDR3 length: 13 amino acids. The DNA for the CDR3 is TGTGCCAGCAGTTTAGGGGTCACAGATACGCAGTATTTT. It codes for CASSLGVTDTQYF.

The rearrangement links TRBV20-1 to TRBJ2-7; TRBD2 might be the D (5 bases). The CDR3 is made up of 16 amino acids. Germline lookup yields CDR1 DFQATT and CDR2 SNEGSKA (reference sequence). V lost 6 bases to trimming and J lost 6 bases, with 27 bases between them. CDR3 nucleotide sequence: TGCAGTGCCAGGCCCCACTTTCGAACTCAGGACTCCGAGCAGTACTTC. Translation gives CSARPHFRTQDSEQYF.

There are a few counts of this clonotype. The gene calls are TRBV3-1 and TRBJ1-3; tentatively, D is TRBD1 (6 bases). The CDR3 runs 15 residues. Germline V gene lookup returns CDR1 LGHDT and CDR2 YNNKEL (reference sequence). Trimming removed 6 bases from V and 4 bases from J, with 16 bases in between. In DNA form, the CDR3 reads TGTGCCAGCAGGAAGAATACAGGGACCGGAAACACCATATATTTT. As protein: CASRKNTGTGNTIYF.

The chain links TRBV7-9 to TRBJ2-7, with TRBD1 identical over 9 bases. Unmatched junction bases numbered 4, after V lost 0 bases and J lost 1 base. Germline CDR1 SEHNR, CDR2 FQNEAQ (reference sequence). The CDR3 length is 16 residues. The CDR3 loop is CASSLAPGTGSYEQYF. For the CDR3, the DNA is TGTGCCAGCAGCTTAGCCCCCGGGACAGGGTCCTACGAGCAGTACTTC.

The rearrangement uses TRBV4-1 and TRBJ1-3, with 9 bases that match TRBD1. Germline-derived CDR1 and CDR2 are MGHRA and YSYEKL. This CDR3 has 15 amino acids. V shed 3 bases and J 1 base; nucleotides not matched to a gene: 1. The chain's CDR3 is CASSQGQGSGNTIYF. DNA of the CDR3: TGCGCCAGCAGCCAGGGACAGGGATCTGGAAACACCATATATTTT.

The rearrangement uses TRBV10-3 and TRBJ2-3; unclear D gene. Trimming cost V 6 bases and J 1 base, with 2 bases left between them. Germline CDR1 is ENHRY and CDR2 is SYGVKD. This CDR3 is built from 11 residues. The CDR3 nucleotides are TGTGCCATCAGGGGCACAGATACGCAGTATTTT. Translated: CAIRGTDTQYF.

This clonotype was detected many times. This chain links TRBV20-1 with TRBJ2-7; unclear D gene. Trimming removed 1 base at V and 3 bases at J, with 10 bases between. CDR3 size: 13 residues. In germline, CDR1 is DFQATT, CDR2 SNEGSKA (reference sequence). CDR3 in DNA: TGCAGTGCTAGAGGAAGGCAGTTCTACGAGCAGTACTTC. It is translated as CSARGRQFYEQYF.

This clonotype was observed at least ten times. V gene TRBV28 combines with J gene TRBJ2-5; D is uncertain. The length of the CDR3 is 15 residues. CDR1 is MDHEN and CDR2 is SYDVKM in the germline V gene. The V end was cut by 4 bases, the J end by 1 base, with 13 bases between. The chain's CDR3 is CASSSTDLVQETQYF. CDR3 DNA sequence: TGTGCCAGCAGTTCAACGGACCTCGTCCAAGAGACCCAGTACTTC.

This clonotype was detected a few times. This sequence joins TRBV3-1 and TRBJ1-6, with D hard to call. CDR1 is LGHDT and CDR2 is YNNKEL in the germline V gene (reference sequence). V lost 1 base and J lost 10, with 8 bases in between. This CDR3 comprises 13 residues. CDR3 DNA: TGTGCCAGCAGCCAAGGCGGGTCCTCACCCCTCCACTTT. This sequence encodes CASSQGGSSPLHF. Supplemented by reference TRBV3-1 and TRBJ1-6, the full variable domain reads DTAVSQTPKYLVTQMGNDKSIKCEQNLGHDTMYWYKQDSKKFLKIMFSYNNKELIINETVPNRFSPKSPDKAHLNLHINSLELGDSAVYFCASSQGGSSPLHFGNGTRLTVT.

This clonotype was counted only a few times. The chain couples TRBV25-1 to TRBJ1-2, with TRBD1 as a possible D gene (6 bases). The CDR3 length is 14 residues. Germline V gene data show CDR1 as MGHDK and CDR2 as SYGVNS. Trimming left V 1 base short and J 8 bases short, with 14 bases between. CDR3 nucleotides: TGTGCCAGCAGTGAATTGGGAGACAGGCCCGGCTACACCTTC. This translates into CASSELGDRPGYTF.

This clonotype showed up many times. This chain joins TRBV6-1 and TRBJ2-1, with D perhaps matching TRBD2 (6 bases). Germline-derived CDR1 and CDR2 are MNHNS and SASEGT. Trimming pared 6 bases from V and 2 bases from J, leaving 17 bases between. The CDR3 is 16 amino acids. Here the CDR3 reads CASRSPGLSTYNEQFF. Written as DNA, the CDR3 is TGTGCCAGCAGATCACCGGGACTCTCGACCTACAATGAGCAGTTCTTC.

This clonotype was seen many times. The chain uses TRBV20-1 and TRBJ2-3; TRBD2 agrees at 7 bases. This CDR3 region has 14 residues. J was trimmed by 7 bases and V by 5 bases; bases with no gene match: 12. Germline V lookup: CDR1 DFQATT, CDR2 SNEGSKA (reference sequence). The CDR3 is CSARTSATVNTQYF. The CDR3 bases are TGCAGTGCTCGTACTAGCGCGACGGTAAATACGCAGTATTTT.

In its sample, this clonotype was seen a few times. The CDR3 sequence: CSARKRPYNEQFF. Written as DNA, the CDR3 is TGCAGTGCTAGGAAGCGCCCCTACAATGAGCAGTTCTTC. This chain connects TRBV20-1 to TRBJ2-1; D not resolved. CDR1 and CDR2 from the germline V gene are DFQATT and SNEGSKA (reference sequence). Trimming left V 3 bases short and J 2 bases short, with 8 bases between. The CDR3 contains 13 residues.

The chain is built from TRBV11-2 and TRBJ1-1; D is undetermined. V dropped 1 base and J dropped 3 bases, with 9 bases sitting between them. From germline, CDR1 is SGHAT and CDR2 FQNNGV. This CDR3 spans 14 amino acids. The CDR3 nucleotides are TGTGCCAGCAGCTTAGTTCTCGGGGACACTGAAGCTTTCTTT. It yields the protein CASSLVLGDTEAFF.